These T cell receptor beta chains were read from a single sample in a study of T-cell memory formation after mild COVID-19. TCRdb called the 5' RACE reads again in MiXCR, with one record for every CDR3 protein. The sample yields 350,000 to 550,000 distinct CDR3 sequences, roughly 17% seen once. Material: PBMCs or a T cell subset sorted from them (not recorded which). Receptors originate from a man between 18 and 35 years old who had mild COVID-19 (a few samples of this study predate the infection). Cell type and time point are not known. The conserved cysteine and the conserved F or W are not part of the CDR3 here. The order of the fields is V gene, D gene, CDR3 protein. D genes are given only for firm matches.

V: TRBV7-2; D: TRBD1; CDR3: ASSSGQGSPYEQY
V: TRBV9; D: NA; CDR3: ASSVDINEQF
V: TRBV2; D: TRBD2; CDR3: ASRTSRQETQY
V: TRBV7-9; D: TRBD1; CDR3: ASSPSTGNQPQH
V: TRBV5-1; D: NA; CDR3: ASSLGTVGTQARY
V: TRBV7-9; D: TRBD1; CDR3: ASNKDRAGYT
V: TRBV19; D: TRBD2; CDR3: ASSILSGGYNEQF
V: TRBV15; D: NA; CDR3: ATSRDFSGTGELF
V: TRBV12-3/TRBV12-4; D: NA; CDR3: ASSLVAGAKNEQF
V: TRBV12-3/TRBV12-4; D: TRBD1; CDR3: ASRNRGQPQH
V: TRBV6-2/TRBV6-3; D: NA; CDR3: ASSFLGGAGTEAF
V: TRBV25-1; D: TRBD1; CDR3: ASRDGQGVFEQF
V: TRBV3-1; D: NA; CDR3: ASSQVWSNQETQY
V: TRBV7-2; D: NA; CDR3: ASSPAGVVYEQY
V: TRBV7-3; D: NA; CDR3: ASSLGQRTDTQY
V: TRBV29-1; D: TRBD2; CDR3: SVDNIAGETQY
V: TRBV5-1; D: NA; CDR3: ASSGDGQETQY
V: TRBV5-4; D: TRBD2; CDR3: ASSLEWTSEQY
V: TRBV5-1; D: NA; CDR3: ASRVPGSSYGYT
V: TRBV27; D: NA; CDR3: ASPLNAGGELF
V: TRBV7-2; D: NA; CDR3: ASSLFGGHSTGELF
V: TRBV30; D: NA; CDR3: AWTGGVEAF
V: TRBV11-2; D: NA; CDR3: ASSLTGYSPLH
V: TRBV7-3; D: NA; CDR3: ASSLTRRVGTGELF
V: TRBV5-1; D: TRBD1; CDR3: ASSRDRAGETQY
V: TRBV5-1; D: TRBD2; CDR3: ASCLSGGAGDEQF
V: TRBV12-3/TRBV12-4; D: TRBD1; CDR3: ASRDRGWAKNIQY
V: TRBV20-1; D: TRBD2; CDR3: SARVASGGTGQGQY
V: TRBV21-1; D: NA; CDR3: ASSKVDTIRDRGTGELF
V: TRBV27; D: NA; CDR3: ASSFQGTNTEAF
V: TRBV19; D: NA; CDR3: ASSIGSARNQPQH
V: TRBV12-3/TRBV12-4; D: TRBD1; CDR3: ASSLDRREQY
V: TRBV18; D: NA; CDR3: ASSPTAANEKLF
V: TRBV6-2/TRBV6-3; D: TRBD1; CDR3: ASSPGGPNSPLH
V: TRBV5-1; D: NA; CDR3: ASSLGQPNEKLF
V: TRBV6-1; D: TRBD1; CDR3: ASSEAQGVGETQY
V: TRBV7-9; D: NA; CDR3: ASSSPVGNQPQH